The text below deals with one T cell receptor beta chain. Assay: immunoSEQ multiplex PCR; the TCRdb copy retains only in-frame clones and omits some. The repertoire holds more than 110,000 clones, with 90% as singletons. The sample originates from a study of T cell responses to AZD1222 COVID-19 vaccine. The TCR sequence derives from an adult in good health. Sequences were derived from peripheral blood, sampled on day 0 of AZD1222 vaccination.

DNA for the CDR3: TGTGCCAGCAGCTTAGTTGCTAGCGGGGGAGATACGCAGTATTTT. Amino acids: CASSLVASGGDTQYF. The chain joins TRBV7-2 to TRBJ2-3; 10 nucleotides agree with TRBD2. CDR3 length equals 15 residues. V was clipped by 1 base and J by 5 bases; unmatched bases: 3. CDR1 SGHTA and CDR2 FQGNSA come from the germline V gene.